What follows are 31 T cell receptor beta chains derived from one specimen sequenced in a study of blood T cell repertoires in COVID-19. Generated by immunoSEQ multiplex PCR, the TCRdb table keeps only in-frame clones and is missing some. Of fewer than 300,000 clones listed, roughly nine tenths are singletons. Source material: peripheral blood. The source is a woman in her thirties with COVID-19, enrolled during active disease.

The chain combines TRBV19 with TRBJ1-2; 7 bases agree with TRBD1. The CDR3 extends over 14 amino acids. Per germline, CDR1 LNHDA and CDR2 SQIVND (reference sequence). After removal of 9 bases from V and 0 bases from J, the junction contained 7 bases not matched to a gene. The CDR3 is CARDRDLSNYGYTF. DNA for the CDR3: TGTGCCAGAGACAGGGACCTATCTAACTATGGCTACACCTTC.

By share, this clone ranks as medium-sized. The chain uses TRBV7-6 and TRBJ2-2, with D perhaps matching TRBD1 (5 bases). CDR3 size: 17 residues. The V gene's germline CDR1 is SGHVS and CDR2 FNYEAQ. The germline V and J ends were trimmed by 1 base and 1 base, with 13 bases remaining between them. The CDR3 bases are TGTGCCAGCAGCTTAGTGTCCTGGACATTGAACACCGGGGAGCTGTTTTTT. Encoded protein: CASSLVSWTLNTGELFF.

There are a few counts of this clone. This rearrangement joins TRBV6-5 to TRBJ1-5; possible D gene TRBD1, 5 bases. There are 14 residues in the CDR3. The germline gives CDR1 MNHEY, CDR2 SVGAGI. The ends were cut back, 2 bases at V and 6 bases at J, with 11 bases in the middle. The CDR3: CASSYRGWGQPQHF. The CDR3 DNA reads as TGTGCCAGCAGTTACCGGGGGTGGGGTCAGCCCCAGCATTTT.

This clone was observed once. The chain uses TRBV11-3 and TRBJ2-1, with 9 bases aligning to TRBD2. The germline V gene has CDR1 SGHNT and CDR2 YENEEA. Germline trimming cut 5 bases from V and 6 bases from J; bases unmatched to any gene: 5. This CDR3 spans 14 amino acids. CDR3 region: CASSRGGGANEQFF. CDR3 bases: TGTGCCAGCAGCAGAGGCGGGGGGGCCAATGAGCAGTTCTTC.

This chain connects TRBV14 to TRBJ2-2; no definite D call. With 4 bases removed from V and 3 bases from J, the gap between germline ends came to 9 bases. CDR3 length equals 14 residues. CDR1 is SGHDN and CDR2 is FVKESK in the germline V gene. The CDR3 protein is CASSLRHYTGELFF. The CDR3 nucleotides read TGTGCCAGCAGCCTCCGACACTACACCGGGGAGCTGTTTTTT.

The CDR3 region is CASSDRSGGPAGELFF. The CDR3 region has the DNA TGTGCCAGCAGCGATCGTAGCGGGGGGCCCGCCGGGGAGCTGTTTTTT. The rearrangement uses TRBV7-2 and TRBJ2-2; 10 bases are shared with TRBD2. Trimming at V came to 5 bases and at J to 6 bases, leaving 9 bases not matched to a gene. CDR1 and CDR2 (germline): SGHTA, FQGNSA. This CDR3 has 16 residues.

The chain carries TRBV19 and TRBJ1-5; 11 bases fit TRBD1. This CDR3 has 18 residues. J lost 3 bases, V lost 6 bases, and 13 bases had no gene match. Germline V gives CDR1 LNHDA, CDR2 SQIVND (reference sequence). The DNA of the CDR3 is TGTGCCAGTAGCATACCAGGACAGGGGGCCCTACTCAATCAGCCCCAGCATTTT. It is translated as CASSIPGQGALLNQPQHF. The whole variable domain, filled in from reference TRBV19 and TRBJ1-5, reads DGGITQSPKYLFRKEGQNVTLSCEQNLNHDAMYWYRQDPGQGLRLIYYSQIVNDFQKGDIAEGYSVSREKKESFPLTVTSAQKNPTAFYLCASSIPGQGALLNQPQHFGDGTRLSIL.

This clone was counted between two and nine times. Here the CDR3 DNA reads TGTGCCAGCAGTGAGGCACAGGGAAGAGGGGGCACTGAAGCTTTCTTT. Translation gives CASSEAQGRGGTEAFF. The chain joins TRBV6-1 to TRBJ1-1, with D perhaps matching TRBD1 (6 bases). The ends were cut back, 3 bases at V and 4 bases at J, with 18 bases in the middle. The length of the CDR3 is 16 residues. The germline CDR1 and CDR2 sequences are MNHNS and SASEGT.

The chain employs TRBV5-4 and TRBJ2-2; 8 positions match TRBD1. Germline V gene data show CDR1 as SGHNT and CDR2 as YYREEE (reference sequence). V shed 5 bases and J 1 base; nucleotides not matched to a gene: 7. The CDR3 has 16 amino acids. For the CDR3, the DNA is TGTGCCAGCAGTCAGGGGGACAGGAGGAACACCGGGGAGCTGTTTTTT. Protein: CASSQGDRRNTGELFF.

CDR3 sequence reads: CASSAGGLDEQYF. Here the CDR3 DNA reads TGTGCCTCCTCAGCGGGGGGGCTGGACGAGCAGTACTTC. The chain employs TRBV30 and TRBJ2-7, with 10 bases that match TRBD2. CDR1 and CDR2 from the germline V gene are GTSNPN and SVGIG (reference sequence). Trimming at V came to 7 bases and at J to 5 bases, leaving 8 bases not matched to a gene. The CDR3 has 13 residues. Drawing the rest from reference TRBV30 and TRBJ2-7, the complete variable domain is SQTIHQWPATLVQPVGSPLSLECTVEGTSNPNLYWYRQAAGRGLQLLFYSVGIGQISSEVPQNLSASRPQDRQFILSSKKLLLSDSGFYLCASSAGGLDEQYFGPGTRLTVT.

The chain employs TRBV9 and TRBJ1-1, with 9 bases that match TRBD1. This CDR3 has 15 amino acids. Germline V lookup: CDR1 SGDLS, CDR2 YYNGEE. Trimming cost V 4 bases and J 2 bases; bases outside gene matches: 6. The CDR3 sequence: CASSSYRGRNTEAFF. Written as DNA, the CDR3 is TGTGCCAGCAGCTCTTACAGGGGGCGTAACACTGAAGCTTTCTTT.

The rearrangement joins TRBV2 to TRBJ1-3; unclear D gene. The length of the CDR3 is 15 residues. Per the germline V gene, CDR1 is SNHLY and CDR2 is FYNNEI. V gave up 1 base and J gave up 0 bases, with 7 bases separating them. CDR3 sequence: CASSEGSGSGNTIYF. The CDR3 DNA reads as TGTGCCAGCAGTGAAGGGAGTGGCTCTGGAAACACCATATATTTT.

This clone occurred a few times. This rearrangement joins TRBV14 to TRBJ2-2, with D unclear. CDR3 length: 12 amino acids. Germline V gives CDR1 SGHDN, CDR2 FVKESK. V dropped 1 base and J dropped 8 bases, with 5 bases sitting between them. The CDR3 sequence: CASSQVLGELFF. DNA of the CDR3: TGTGCCAGCAGCCAAGTATTAGGGGAGCTGTTTTTT. Drawing the rest from reference TRBV14 and TRBJ2-2, the complete variable domain is EAGVTQFPSHSVIEKGQTVTLRCDPISGHDNLYWYRRVMGKEIKFLLHFVKESKQDESGMPNNRFLAERTGGTYSTLKVQPAELEDSGVYFCASSQVLGELFFGEGSRLTVL.

For the CDR3, the DNA is TGTGCCAGTAGTACAACAGGGGCCGCACCCTATGGCTACACCTTC. Its translation is CASSTTGAAPYGYTF. This chain joins TRBV19 and TRBJ1-2; 7 nucleotides align to TRBD1. The CDR3 length is 15 residues. J lost 4 bases, V lost 4 bases, and 9 bases had no gene match. Germline CDR1 is LNHDA and CDR2 is SQIVND (reference sequence).

The rearrangement joins TRBV3-1 (or the pseudogene TRBV3-2) to TRBJ2-1; 7 bases are a match to TRBD2. The germline gives CDR1 LGHDT, CDR2 YNNKEL (reference sequence). The CDR3 has 16 residues. V was pared by 4 bases and J by 7 bases, with 13 bases of the junction left unmatched. The CDR3 DNA follows: TGTGCCAGCAGCCTCCCCCAGGGAGCGGGACGGAATGAGCAGTTCTTC. Translating it yields CASSLPQGAGRNEQFF.

The chain joins TRBV4-2 to TRBJ2-1; D is unclear. Germline V gene lookup returns CDR1 LGHNA and CDR2 YNFKEQ. CDR3 length: 12 residues. With 2 bases removed from V and 7 bases from J, the gap between germline ends came to 6 bases. The CDR3 sequence: CASSQNSNEQFF. The CDR3 coding sequence is TGTGCCAGCAGCCAAAATTCAAATGAGCAGTTCTTC.

This clone was counted many times. The V call is TRBV2, the J call TRBJ2-7; 12 bases align to TRBD2. The CDR3 is 18 amino acids. Trimming cost V 1 base and J 3 bases; bases outside gene matches: 10. Germline V gene lookup returns CDR1 SNHLY and CDR2 FYNNEI. The CDR3 bases are TGTGCCAGCAGTGAAGAAGACTCCCTAGCGGGGGGGCACTACGAGCAGTACTTC. Translation gives CASSEEDSLAGGHYEQYF.

This clone is a singleton in its sample. The rearrangement uses TRBV11-2 and TRBJ1-2; D remains unclear. Germline values: CDR1 SGHAT, CDR2 FQNNGV. V dropped 1 base and J dropped 2 bases, with 8 bases sitting between them. This CDR3 is built from 14 residues. CDR3 bases: TGTGCCAGCAGCTTAGGGGGAGCGAACTATGGCTACACCTTC. Protein product: CASSLGGANYGYTF.

The rearrangement links TRBV3-1 (or the pseudogene TRBV3-2) to TRBJ2-2; D is possibly TRBD2 (5 bases). The CDR3 has 16 residues. Per germline, CDR1 LGHDT and CDR2 YNNKEL (reference sequence). Trimming stripped 2 bases from V and 0 bases from J, with 10 bases between. CDR3 sequence (DNA): TGTGCCAGCAGCCAATCTAGCAACGCGAACACCGGGGAGCTGTTTTTT. Translated: CASSQSSNANTGELFF.

The chain uses TRBV27 and TRBJ1-2; the match to TRBD1 covers 9 bases. The CDR3 spans 15 residues. The germline gives CDR1 MNHEY, CDR2 SMNVEV (reference sequence). With V trimmed by 6 bases and J by 7 bases, 12 bases remained unmatched. The CDR3 region is CASRNTGTGLSGYTF. The CDR3 bases are TGTGCCAGCAGGAACACCGGGACAGGGTTAAGTGGCTACACCTTC.

The chain carries TRBV12-3 or TRBV12-4 and TRBJ1-1; D is possibly TRBD1 (5 bases). Trimming stripped 10 bases from V and 6 bases from J, with 12 bases between. CDR3 size: 11 residues. The CDR3 sequence is CAIREGAEAFF. CDR3 nucleotide sequence: TGTGCCATTAGGGAAGGGGCTGAAGCTTTCTTT.

Concerning this clone: Relative to the germline gene, one junction end is altered; a read error may explain this. This chain uses TRBV13 with TRBJ2-7; 8 nucleotides align to TRBD1. This CDR3 contains 12 residues. Germline CDR1 and CDR2: PRHDT and FYEKMQ (reference sequence). CDR3 residues: CASSPRTGQVTF. The CDR3 region has the DNA TGTGCCAGCAGCCCCCGGACAGGGCAGGTTACCTTC.

The chain employs TRBV4-1 and TRBJ1-2; no definite D call. The CDR3 is 16 residues long. Per the germline V gene, CDR1 is MGHRA and CDR2 is YSYEKL. V lost 0 bases, J lost 5 bases, and 16 bases lay in between. CDR3 in DNA: TGCGCCAGCAGCCAAGATATAACTAGTAGGGTATATGGCTACACCTTC. Translated: CASSQDITSRVYGYTF.

The rearrangement uses TRBV7-8 and TRBJ2-1; maybe TRBD1 (6 bases). V shed 2 bases and J shed 2 bases, with 13 bases lying between them. The CDR3 is made up of 16 amino acids. Germline CDR1 is SGHVS and CDR2 is FQNEAQ. CDR3 sequence reads: CASSLRGGQTYNEQFF. CDR3 sequence (DNA): TGTGCCAGCAGCTTAAGAGGTGGACAGACCTACAATGAGCAGTTCTTC.

Only one count was recorded for this clone. The V and J genes are TRBV6-5 and TRBJ1-4; TRBD1 might be the D (5 bases). V lost 2 bases to trimming and J lost 7 bases, with 11 bases between them. Per the germline V gene, CDR1 is MNHEY and CDR2 is SVGAGI. This CDR3 region has 14 residues. As DNA, the CDR3 is TGTGCCAGCAGTTACCGGCAGGGTCGTGAAAAACTGTTTTTT. Translation gives CASSYRQGREKLFF.

The rearrangement joins TRBV10-3 to TRBJ1-1; D might be TRBD1 (5 bases). Per the germline V gene, CDR1 is ENHRY and CDR2 is SYGVKD. The germline V and J ends were trimmed by 7 bases and 0 bases, with 24 bases remaining between them. CDR3 length equals 18 residues. The CDR3 here is CAIKSGGVLGPMNTEAFF. CDR3 nucleotides: TGTGCCATCAAGTCAGGAGGGGTTCTGGGGCCTATGAACACTGAAGCTTTCTTT.

The V gene is TRBV5-1, the J gene TRBJ2-7; D remains unclear. Germline CDR1 SGHRS, CDR2 YFSETQ. The CDR3 consists of 14 residues. V was cut by 0 bases and J by 3 bases, with 10 bases left in between. Here the CDR3 reads CASSLASHNYEQYF. As DNA, the CDR3 is TGCGCCAGCAGCTTGGCTTCCCACAACTACGAGCAGTACTTC. The full variable domain, with the rest looked up from reference TRBV5-1 and TRBJ2-7, is KAGVTQTPRYLIKTRGQQVTLSCSPISGHRSVSWYQQTPGQGLQFLFEYFSETQRNKGNFPGRFSGRQFSNSRSEMNVSTLELGDSALYLCASSLASHNYEQYFGPGTRLTVT.

The count of this clone is one. This chain uses TRBV4-1 with TRBJ2-7; possible D gene TRBD1, 6 bases. Per the germline V gene, CDR1 is MGHRA and CDR2 is YSYEKL. Between the trimmed V and J ends, which lost 0 bases and 2 bases, there was a span of 8 bases. The CDR3 has 14 residues. In DNA form, the CDR3 reads TGCGCCAGCAGCCAAGACAGGGGTCCCTACGAGCAGTACTTC. Translated: CASSQDRGPYEQYF.

This sequence joins TRBV18 and TRBJ1-5, with D maybe TRBD1 (6 bases). Germline V gene lookup returns CDR1 KGHSH and CDR2 LQKENI. V was cut by 2 bases and J by 7 bases, with 15 bases left in between. CDR3 length: 15 amino acids. The CDR3 is CASSPSGGQIQPQHF. The CDR3 DNA reads TGTGCCAGCTCACCATCGGGCGGACAGATCCAGCCCCAGCATTTT.

This rearrangement joins TRBV6-2 or TRBV6-3 to TRBJ2-5; TRBD1 aligns across 8 bases. The germline V gene encodes CDR1 MNHEY and CDR2 SVGEGT. The CDR3 spans 15 residues. The J segment lost 4 bases and the V segment lost 2 bases, leaving 6 bases of the junction unmatched. The CDR3 DNA reads as TGTGCCAGCAGTTACAACAGGGGGTACGGAGAGACCCAGTACTTC. Translating it yields CASSYNRGYGETQYF.

The chain couples TRBV3-1 (or the pseudogene TRBV3-2) to TRBJ1-2; D is undetermined. The ends were cut back, 1 base at V and 13 bases at J, with 16 bases in the middle. The CDR3 contains 13 residues. Germline V lookup: CDR1 LGHDT, CDR2 YNNKEL (reference sequence). The CDR3 loop is CASSQGPPGERTF. CDR3 DNA: TGTGCCAGCAGCCAAGGTCCCCCCGGGGAACGCACCTTC.